The 6 T cell receptor beta chains reported below all come from one sample, sequenced in a study of blood T cell repertoires in COVID-19. TCRdb's copy holds only in-frame clones and misses some; the assay was immunoSEQ multiplex PCR. The table has 90,000 to 120,000 clones, roughly nine tenths seen once. The material sequenced was peripheral blood. The receptors were gathered from a woman at least 80 years old with acute or convalescent COVID-19.

Worth noting for this clone: Sequence at one end of the junction differs from germline and may be a read error. This chain connects TRBV9 to TRBJ1-2; D is ambiguous. Germline V lookup: CDR1 SGDLS, CDR2 YYNGEE. CDR3 length: 10 amino acids. CDR3 in DNA: TGTGCCAGCAGCGTAGGGGCATGTCCCTTC. It is translated as CASSVGACPF.

The chain uses TRBV5-4 and TRBJ2-5; 15 bases are a match to TRBD2. Germline assignment: CDR1 SGHNT and CDR2 YYREEE (reference sequence). V gave up 2 bases and J gave up 5 bases; unmatched junction bases: 4. The CDR3 loop spans 16 amino acids. The CDR3 region has the DNA TGTGCCAGCAGCTTCGGACTAGCGGGGGGGCGGGAGACCCAGTACTTC. This codes for CASSFGLAGGRETQYF.

The chain employs TRBV28 and TRBJ2-7; a weak D match, TRBD1 (5 bases). The CDR3 is made up of 14 amino acids. Germline V CDR1 and CDR2: MDHEN, SYDVKM. V was cut by 6 bases and J by 0 bases, with 12 bases left in between. The CDR3 DNA follows: TGTGCCAGCAGGCACAGGTTAAGCTCCTACGAGCAGTACTTC. Protein sequence: CASRHRLSSYEQYF.

Only a few counts were recorded for this clone. The rearrangement joins TRBV4-1 to TRBJ1-3; D unresolved. V dropped 0 bases and J dropped 5 bases, with 8 bases sitting between them. This CDR3 is built from 14 residues. The germline gives CDR1 MGHRA, CDR2 YSYEKL. This CDR3 is CASSQDGTRNTIYF. CDR3 DNA: TGCGCCAGCAGCCAAGATGGCACCCGAAACACCATATATTTT.

V gene TRBV5-1 combines with J gene TRBJ2-2; 8 nucleotides agree with TRBD1. V lost 1 base and J lost 5; bases outside the gene matches: 10. Germline V gives CDR1 SGHRS, CDR2 YFSETQ. The CDR3 is made up of 17 amino acids. CDR3: CASSLFGRQGITGELFF. As DNA, the CDR3 is TGCGCCAGCAGCTTGTTCGGTAGACAGGGGATAACCGGGGAGCTGTTTTTT.

The J gene is TRBJ1-2, the V gene TRBV19; D might be TRBD1 (6 bases). This CDR3 contains 13 residues. The V gene's germline CDR1 is LNHDA and CDR2 SQIVND (reference sequence). Trimming left V 6 bases short and J 8 bases short, with 16 bases between. The CDR3, as DNA: TGTGCCAGTAGCCTGACAGGTCAATGGGGCTACACCTTC. Translated, it gives CASSLTGQWGYTF.